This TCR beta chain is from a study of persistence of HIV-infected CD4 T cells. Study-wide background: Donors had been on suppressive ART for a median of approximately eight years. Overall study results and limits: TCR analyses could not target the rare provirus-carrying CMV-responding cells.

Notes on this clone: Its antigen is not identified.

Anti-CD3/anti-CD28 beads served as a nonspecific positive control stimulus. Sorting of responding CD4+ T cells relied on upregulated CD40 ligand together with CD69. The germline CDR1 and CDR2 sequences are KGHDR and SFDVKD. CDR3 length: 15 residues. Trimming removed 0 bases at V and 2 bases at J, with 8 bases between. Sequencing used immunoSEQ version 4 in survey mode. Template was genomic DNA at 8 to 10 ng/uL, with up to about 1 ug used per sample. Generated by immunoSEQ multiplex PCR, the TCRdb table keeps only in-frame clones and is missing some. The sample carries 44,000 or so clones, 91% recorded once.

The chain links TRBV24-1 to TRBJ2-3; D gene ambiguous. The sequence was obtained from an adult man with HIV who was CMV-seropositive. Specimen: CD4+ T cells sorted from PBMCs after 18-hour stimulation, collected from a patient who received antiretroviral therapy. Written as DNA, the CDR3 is TGTGCCACCAGTGATTTGCGTGACGACACAGATACGCAGTATTTT. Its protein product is CATSDLRDDTDTQYF.